This TCR beta chain was identified during a study of cytomegalovirus exposure and HLA in healthy donors. Libraries were prepared by immunoSEQ multiplex PCR; TCRdb keeps only in-frame clonotypes and omits some of them. The sample has about 140,000 clones; around 87% are singletons. Germline V gives CDR1 SNHLY, CDR2 FYNNEI. This CDR3 is built from 15 residues. V lost 2 bases and J lost 0, with 8 bases in between. This clone showed up just once. Its specificity is not known. The study, taken as a whole, reports: There were a few CMV-associated chains whose specificity for CMV antigens was confirmed in vitro. High specificity and sensitivity for cytomegalovirus status were reported for the classifier.

Sequencing was carried out using PBMCs. The chain has TRBV2 and TRBJ1-5; D perhaps matches TRBD1 (5 bases). The receptor was derived from a young man in good health and CMV-seropositive. In nucleotides, the CDR3 is TGTGCCAGCAGTGAAAGGGGCCGTAGCAATCAGCCCCAGCATTTT. As protein: CASSERGRSNQPQHF.